This is a list of T cell receptor beta chains from one sample in a study of T cells in Graves' hyperthyroidism and ophthalmopathy. TCRdb re-analysed the multiplex PCR reads in MiXCR, keeping a single row per CDR3 protein. In the table there are about 640,000 distinct CDR3 sequences, around 20% of which are singletons. The sample comprised blood. These TCRs come from a man aged 30 to 39 with Graves' ophthalmopathy. CDR3s include the opening cysteine and the closing phenylalanine or tryptophan. Size values are once, few and many counts, or a class for expanded clones, and some rows have none.

v_call clone_size cdr3_aa
TRBV14 NA CASSQLGPGGAEAFF
TRBV10-3 few CAISSSGMRETQYF
TRBV28 few CASSNRGEDTQYF
TRBV6-1 NA CASFRTSGRVGETQYF
TRBV7-8 few CASSAPTGGGTEAFF
TRBV25-1 few CASSEHGAGIYNEQFF
TRBV11-2 many CASSSLGGTEAFF
TRBV4-3 few CASSQGWLRTREETQYF
TRBV14 NA CASSQDSDQGRTEAFF
TRBV28 NA CASRGTSGSGGTDTQYF
TRBV18 NA CASSPRESGSYEQYF
TRBV7-6 NA CASSLRSLNTEAFF
TRBV15 NA CATSRDFRQAIFGNTIYF
TRBV5-1 NA CASRSLSRSPYEQYF
TRBV29-1 few CSVESATGYTF
TRBV3-1 NA CASSPGQGVFTEAFF